Sequencing of this T cell receptor (beta chain) was carried out in a study of shared clonotypes between healthy human individuals (dated by TCRdb to 2018 to 2021). Turning to the overall study: A couple of women and a few men aged 18 to 49 years were included in the cohort. For each donor, three plates each were used for CD4 naive and CD4 memory, two plates were used for CD8 naive, and one plate was used for CD8 memory. Blood TCR repertoires of five healthy adults were deeply sequenced to estimate repertoire size and the extent of clonotype sharing between individuals. Different laboratories and diverse techniques were used to prepare libraries and sequence TCR repertoires, to increase sequencing depth and limit assay-specific biases. Each donor's leukapheresis produced roughly between roughly 0.9 and 9 billion PBMCs.

The donors were healthy, HIV-negative adults with no recently reported acute infections or vaccinations. Every donor was a Caucasian adult living in Nashville, Tennessee, USA. CD4+ T cells were enriched by magnetic negative selection, after which naive cells were positively selected on CD45RA and the negative fraction was taken as the memory subset. Blood was collected by leukapheresis, and PBMCs were isolated by Ficoll-Histopaque density gradient centrifugation and then cryopreserved in liquid nitrogen vapor phase. Analytical flow cytometry was used to check the purity and quantity of every magnetically sorted T cell population. Genomic DNA was isolated from every sorted fraction and measured by UV absorbance on a Nanodrop 2000c. TCR CDR3 regions were amplified from genomic DNA by multiplex PCR using the deep immunoSEQ assay. Extracted genomic DNA from each cell subset was spread evenly across all wells of several immunoSEQ 96-well plates, with each plate serving as a replicate. For sorted subsets, about 200 ng genomic DNA, equal to 30,000 or so T cell genomes, was loaded into each replicate PCR. The purified libraries were quantified using a Qubit 3.0 fluorometer, sized with a Bioanalyzer 2100, and then quantified again using the KAPA Library Quantification kit. Each immunoSEQ 96-well plate was sequenced on its own single-read 150-cycle Illumina NextSeq 550 flow cell. The study's own analysis went as follows. Because the immunoSEQ output held only junctional sequences and lacked quality scores, the filtering could not match the filtering applied to full-length reads. To assign V/J genes and CDR3, sequences were annotated using PyIR, a Python wrapper for IgBLAST v1.9, with IMGT germline references. Reads were filtered out if the reads had weak V/J assignments (E-value above 1e-6), no CDR3, stop codons, out-of-frame junctions, or ambiguous translated residues. V3J clonotypes were defined as sequences sharing an identical inferred V gene, J gene, and CDR3 amino acid sequence. Percentage overlap between repertoires was computed as shared unique clonotypes divided by the size of the smaller repertoire. Richness of each repertoire was evaluated using RTK rarefaction, the Chao1 estimator, and Recon v2.1 estimates of unobserved clonotypes. Generation probabilities were computed with OLGA for all TCRbeta clonotypes obtained by the gDNA method from several donors. TCRdb retrieved this table from immuneACCESS and kept in-frame rearrangements only. Not all clones are present; in checked studies, unresolved V genes account for under half, and no reason is known for the remainder. D and trimming were read from the DNA, whereas the V and J calls and clone size are those reported in that table. This sample has around 200,000 clones in its table, and 85% to 95% of those were observed once. 0.065% to 0.07% of the sample goes to the ten largest clones.

Compared with germline, V lacks 8 bases and J lacks 0 bases; bases without a gene match: 3. Reading the germline V gene gives CDR1 SGHVS and CDR2 FQNEAQ. Taken from cysteine to phenylalanine, the CDR3 has 13 residues. Left in the record is the CDR3 DNA by itself, 39 bases read in frame from the first base. With respect to this clone: Its antigen is not yet known. No quality values exist for individual bases; no much larger clone is one base distant.

Summary of the overall study and its limitations: Naive subsets generally had larger estimated clonotype richness than memory subsets. Pairwise subsampling indicated that sequencing depth was expected to affect the degree of clonotype sharing among donors. Compared with non-shared clonotypes, clonotypes shared by all four sorted-subset donors had higher generation probabilities. About 5% of naive CD4, around 4% of naive CD8, about 2.1% of memory CD4, and about 0.4% of memory CD8 clonotypes were shared across a few donors. Only blood was sampled, and tissue TCR repertoires likely differ from those in blood. Because the study included a small number of donors, the genetic and exposure-history diversity represented was limited. Incomplete sequencing was indicated by rarefaction of sorted-subset datasets, despite the large sequencing depth.

The specimen sequenced was naive CD4+ T cells sorted from blood. Taken with the paper, the label for cell subset or site translates to: CD45RA+ positively selected. The rearranged chain carries TRBV7-8 and TRBJ2-7, and TRBD1 aligns with 8 junction nucleotides. The clonotype was recovered from a woman younger than 45 in good health. The CDR3 region: CASRDRSSYEQYF. The nucleotide sequence is TGTGCCAGCCGGGACAGGAGCTCCTACGAGCAGTACTTC. The full variable domain, completed from the reference TRBV7-8 and TRBJ2-7 proteins outside the CDR3, reads GAGVSQSPRYKVAKRGQDVALRCDPISGHVSLFWYQQALGQGPEFLTYFQNEAQLDKSGLPSDRFFAERPEGSVSTLKIQRTQQEDSAVYLCASRDRSSYEQYFGPGTRLTVT.